Shown below are 31 T cell receptor beta chains from a single sample sequenced in a study of blood T cell repertoires in COVID-19. Measured with immunoSEQ multiplex PCR; TCRdb has only the in-frame clones, and not every one. The data contain about 150,000 clones, 85% to 90% of them singletons. Sequences were obtained from peripheral blood. All receptors come from a middle-aged woman with acute or convalescent COVID-19.

Turning to this clone: Distinct nucleotide sequences in the sample also encode this CDR3. The chain carries TRBV6-5 and TRBJ2-7; D is uncertain. Germline CDR1 and CDR2: MNHEY and SVGAGI. V was shortened by 4 bases and J by 0 bases, with 4 bases between the two germline ends. There are 12 residues in the CDR3. CDR3 bases: TGTGCCAGCAGTTCACTCTCCTACGAGCAGTACTTC. Translation gives CASSSLSYEQYF.

The chain links TRBV5-6 to TRBJ1-1, with TRBD1 identical over 9 bases. Germline loops: CDR1 SGHDT, CDR2 YYEEEE. The length of the CDR3 is 16 residues. J was trimmed by 1 base and V by 2 bases; bases with no gene match: 6. The CDR3 DNA reads TGTGCCAGCAGCTTATTGGGGACAGGGTCGAACACTGAAGCTTTCTTT. Translation gives CASSLLGTGSNTEAFF.

The chain combines TRBV18 with TRBJ1-2; D possibly corresponds to TRBD1 (5 bases). Germline V gene data show CDR1 as KGHSH and CDR2 as LQKENI. Trimming took off 0 bases at V and 5 bases at J, with 10 bases between the two ends. This CDR3 comprises 14 residues. CDR3 nucleotides: TGTGCCAGCTCACCACCGGTAACAGGTTATGGCTACACCTTC. It codes for CASSPPVTGYGYTF.

The chain uses TRBV5-1 and TRBJ2-7; 9 bases match TRBD1. This CDR3 comprises 18 residues. From germline, CDR1 is SGHRS and CDR2 YFSETQ. The trim removed 3 bases at V and 0 bases at J, leaving 13 bases unmatched. CDR3 sequence: CASSWAGTGLATSYEQYF. CDR3 DNA sequence: TGCGCCAGCAGCTGGGCTGGGACAGGGTTGGCTACCTCCTACGAGCAGTACTTC. Complete variable domain (other parts from reference TRBV5-1 and TRBJ2-7): KAGVTQTPRYLIKTRGQQVTLSCSPISGHRSVSWYQQTPGQGLQFLFEYFSETQRNKGNFPGRFSGRQFSNSRSEMNVSTLELGDSALYLCASSWAGTGLATSYEQYFGPGTRLTVT.

This clone turned up a few times. The chain carries TRBV30 and TRBJ2-7; D is unresolved. V lost 1 base and J lost 4, with 5 bases in between. This CDR3 spans 11 amino acids. Looked up from germline, CDR1 is GTSNPN and CDR2 is SVGIG (reference sequence). CDR3: CAWSETYEQYF. Here the CDR3 DNA reads TGTGCCTGGAGTGAGACATACGAGCAGTACTTC.

This chain links TRBV30 with TRBJ2-1; TRBD2 matches 8 bases. V dropped 1 base and J dropped 7; count of bases not matched to a gene: 6. The CDR3 extends over 14 amino acids. In germline, CDR1 is GTSNPN, CDR2 SVGIG (reference sequence). CDR3 nucleotide sequence: TGTGCCTGGAGTGCCTCTAGCGGGTTTAATGAGCAGTTCTTC. Translating it yields CAWSASSGFNEQFF.

This rearrangement joins TRBV28 to TRBJ2-4, with 10 nucleotides matching TRBD2. V lost 5 bases to trimming and J lost 0 bases; unmatched junction nucleotides: 4. The CDR3 spans 16 residues. Germline V gene lookup returns CDR1 MDHEN and CDR2 SYDVKM. The CDR3 sequence: CASSVTSGVAKNIQYF. Here the CDR3 DNA reads TGTGCCAGCAGTGTTACTAGCGGGGTAGCCAAAAACATTCAGTACTTC. Together with reference TRBV28 and TRBJ2-4, the CDR3 gives the full variable domain: DVKVTQSSRYLVKRTGEKVFLECVQDMDHENMFWYRQDPGLGLRLIYFSYDVKMKEKGDIPEGYSVSREKKERFSLILESASTNQTSMYLCASSVTSGVAKNIQYFGAGTRLSVL.

The rearrangement joins TRBV7-8 to TRBJ2-7, with a tentative D call TRBD2 (6 bases). The CDR3 covers 13 residues. CDR1 and CDR2 from the germline V gene are SGHVS and FQNEAQ. Trimming removed 11 bases from V and 4 bases from J, with 18 bases in between. The DNA for the CDR3 is TGTGCCTCAACCCCCGGGCTAGCGTACGAGCAGTACTTC. It translates to CASTPGLAYEQYF. Variable domain in full (rest from reference TRBV7-8 and TRBJ2-7): GAGVSQSPRYKVAKRGQDVALRCDPISGHVSLFWYQQALGQGPEFLTYFQNEAQLDKSGLPSDRFFAERPEGSVSTLKIQRTQQEDSAVYLCASTPGLAYEQYFGPGTRLTVT.

This clone was recorded once. The chain carries TRBV6-6 and TRBJ2-3; D remains ambiguous. Germline V gene sequence: CDR1 MNHNY, CDR2 SVGAGI (reference sequence). The CDR3 is 11 residues long. V was trimmed by 6 bases and J by 2 bases, leaving 3 bases between them. The CDR3 DNA reads TGTGCCAGCAGCCACACAGATACGCAGTATTTT. Encoded protein: CASSHTDTQYF.

The rearrangement links TRBV18 to TRBJ2-7; TRBD1 matches 9 bases. V trimming: 2 bases; J trimming: 5 bases; junction bases outside the gene matches: 4. The CDR3 spans 14 residues. The germline gives CDR1 KGHSH, CDR2 LQKENI. CDR3 sequence reads: CASSPGGQGHEQYF. In DNA form, the CDR3 reads TGTGCCAGCTCACCAGGGGGACAGGGTCACGAGCAGTACTTC.

In its sample, this clone was seen once. This chain uses TRBV5-1 with TRBJ1-3; weak D call: TRBD1 (5 bases). Trimming removed 2 bases at V and 0 bases at J, with 12 bases between. CDR3 length: 16 residues. Germline V gene data show CDR1 as SGHRS and CDR2 as YFSETQ. CDR3 bases: TGCGCCAGCAGCTTATCGGGGGAAAGCTCTGGAAACACCATATATTTT. This sequence encodes CASSLSGESSGNTIYF. Combining the CDR3 with reference TRBV5-1 and TRBJ1-3 gives the whole variable domain KAGVTQTPRYLIKTRGQQVTLSCSPISGHRSVSWYQQTPGQGLQFLFEYFSETQRNKGNFPGRFSGRQFSNSRSEMNVSTLELGDSALYLCASSLSGESSGNTIYFGEGSWLTVV.

The chain is built from TRBV20-1 and TRBJ2-7, with TRBD1 matching over 8 bases. The CDR3 has 14 amino acids. Germline V gene lookup returns CDR1 DFQATT and CDR2 SNEGSKA (reference sequence). V gave up 3 bases and J gave up 3 bases; unmatched junction bases: 7. In DNA, the CDR3 is TGCAGTGCTAGTCGCAGTGGACAGGGCTACGAGCAGTACTTC. Its protein product is CSASRSGQGYEQYF.

This sequence joins TRBV24-1 and TRBJ2-3; TRBD2 aligns across 9 bases. CDR3 length: 18 amino acids. Germline CDR1 and CDR2: KGHDR and SFDVKD. V shed 3 bases and J 0 bases; nucleotides not matched to a gene: 9. CDR3 loop: CATSDPGSSGRSTDTQYF. The CDR3 DNA reads as TGTGCCACCAGTGATCCGGGGAGTAGCGGGAGAAGCACAGATACGCAGTATTTT.

The V call is TRBV9, the J call TRBJ2-7; 8 nucleotides line up with TRBD2. Germline-derived CDR1 and CDR2 are SGDLS and YYNGEE. The CDR3 is made up of 15 amino acids. Trimming removed 1 base from V and 3 bases from J; junction bases left unmatched: 6. This CDR3 is CASSVTSGGLYEQYF. In DNA form, the CDR3 reads TGTGCCAGCAGCGTAACTAGCGGAGGTCTCTACGAGCAGTACTTC.

The chain combines TRBV19 with TRBJ1-1, with 8 bases that match TRBD1. CDR1 is LNHDA and CDR2 is SQIVND in the germline V gene (reference sequence). This CDR3 spans 15 amino acids. The V gene end was trimmed by 5 bases and the J gene end by 1 base; junction bases not matched to a gene: 6. The DNA of the CDR3 is TGTGCCAGTAGTCCCGTCGGACAGGGGAACACTGAAGCTTTCTTT. This encodes CASSPVGQGNTEAFF.

The chain couples TRBV27 to TRBJ2-7; 10 positions match TRBD1. The CDR3 length is 15 residues. In germline, CDR1 is MNHEY, CDR2 SMNVEV (reference sequence). V was pared by 3 bases and J by 2 bases, with 4 bases of the junction left unmatched. The CDR3 DNA reads TGTGCCAGCAGTTTGGGACAGGGGACAACCTACGAGCAGTACTTC. Protein: CASSLGQGTTYEQYF.

V is TRBV4-1 and J is TRBJ2-1; 10 nucleotides line up with TRBD1. Germline CDR1 reads MGHRA; CDR2 reads YSYEKL. V gave up 3 bases and J gave up 8 bases; unmatched junction bases: 4. This CDR3 comprises 14 residues. DNA for the CDR3: TGCGCCAGCAGCCAGGGGACAGGGGACGATGAGCAGTTCTTC. It specifies CASSQGTGDDEQFF.

This clone appeared once. This chain connects TRBV5-6 to TRBJ2-3, with 9 nucleotides matching TRBD1. Losses at the gene ends were 4 bases for V and 5 bases for J; bases not matched to a gene: 5. The CDR3 is 14 amino acids. CDR1 is SGHDT, CDR2 YYEEEE, per germline. CDR3 DNA: TGTGCCAGCAGCGGACAGGGGACAGGAGATACGCAGTATTTT. Amino acid sequence: CASSGQGTGDTQYF.

V is TRBV5-6 and J is TRBJ2-1; 9 positions match TRBD2. Germline V CDR1 and CDR2: SGHDT, YYEEEE. The CDR3 runs 16 residues. Trimming cost V 0 bases and J 6 bases; bases outside gene matches: 7. The CDR3 region is CASSLGLGTSLNEQFF. CDR3 DNA sequence: TGTGCCAGCAGCTTGGGGTTAGGGACTAGCCTCAATGAGCAGTTCTTC.

The J gene is TRBJ2-7, the V gene TRBV6-5, with no clear D. Germline loops: CDR1 MNHEY, CDR2 SVGAGI. The V gene lost 6 bases and the J gene lost 3 bases, with 15 bases spanning the gap. The CDR3 length is 14 residues. The DNA for the CDR3 is TGTGCCAGCAGCAACGCCATACCCGGCTACGAGCAGTACTTC. Its protein product is CASSNAIPGYEQYF.

The J gene is TRBJ1-1, the V gene TRBV3-1 (or the pseudogene TRBV3-2); 8 bases agree with TRBD1. The CDR3 consists of 14 residues. CDR1 and CDR2 (germline): LGHDT, YNNKEL (reference sequence). Trimming at V came to 5 bases and at J to 5 bases, leaving 7 bases not matched to a gene. The CDR3 region has the DNA TGTGCCAGCAGCTCCCGGACAGGGCGGACTGAAGCTTTCTTT. Translating it yields CASSSRTGRTEAFF.

The V and J genes are TRBV6-5 and TRBJ2-2; no clear D. CDR3 length: 13 residues. Germline lookup yields CDR1 MNHEY and CDR2 SVGAGI. Between the trimmed V and J ends, which lost 7 bases and 5 bases, there was a span of 11 bases. The CDR3 DNA is TGTGCCAGCAAGATCGCAGTTACCGGGGAGCTGTTTTTT. Amino acid sequence: CASKIAVTGELFF.

This sequence joins TRBV25-1 and TRBJ2-3; 11 bases line up with TRBD2. Per the germline V gene, CDR1 is MGHDK and CDR2 is SYGVNS. Germline trimming cut 3 bases from V and 2 bases from J; bases unmatched to any gene: 7. The CDR3 is 17 residues long. The CDR3 DNA follows: TGTGCCAGCAGTGACCAACTAGCGGGGGCCTCCACAGATACGCAGTATTTT. Encoded protein: CASSDQLAGASTDTQYF.

This clone was counted a single time. The V and J genes are TRBV2 and TRBJ2-7; 10 bases match TRBD1. CDR1 is SNHLY, CDR2 FYNNEI, per germline. V shed 6 bases and J 5 bases; nucleotides not matched to a gene: 10. The CDR3 is made up of 15 amino acids. DNA for the CDR3: TGTGCCAGCAGCGTGGCCGGGACAGGGGTTGACGAGCAGTACTTC. This encodes CASSVAGTGVDEQYF.

A few counts support this clone. The chain uses TRBV12-3 or TRBV12-4 and TRBJ1-5; D may be TRBD1 (6 bases). The CDR3 length is 13 residues. The V end was cut by 5 bases, the J end by 7 bases, with 12 bases between. The CDR3 reads CASSVQGFQPQHF. Here the CDR3 DNA reads TGTGCCAGCAGTGTACAGGGATTCCAGCCCCAGCATTTT.

The chain joins TRBV9 to TRBJ2-5; TRBD1 matches 7 bases. Germline V gene lookup returns CDR1 SGDLS and CDR2 YYNGEE. The junction had 18 bases not matched to a gene; V was cut back by 3 bases and J by 1 base. This CDR3 region has 19 residues. The CDR3: CASSAGRGRIPGGQETQYF. In DNA form, the CDR3 reads TGTGCCAGCAGCGCAGGACGAGGAAGAATTCCAGGGGGCCAAGAGACCCAGTACTTC.

The V call is TRBV2, the J call TRBJ2-7; TRBD2 matches at 9 bases. The V gene end was trimmed by 4 bases and the J gene end by 5 bases; junction bases not matched to a gene: 9. Germline V lookup: CDR1 SNHLY, CDR2 FYNNEI. The CDR3 consists of 15 residues. DNA for the CDR3: TGTGCCAGCAGTGGCGCTAGCGGGGTTTGGAACGAGCAGTACTTC. Amino acid sequence: CASSGASGVWNEQYF.

V is TRBV6-1 and J is TRBJ1-5; TRBD1 matches 11 bases. Germline V gene lookup returns CDR1 MNHNS and CDR2 SASEGT. This CDR3 spans 16 amino acids. V lost 2 bases and J lost 2; bases outside the gene matches: 2. The CDR3, as DNA: TGTGCCAGCAGTGAACCGGGACAGGGGGGCAATCAGCCCCAGCATTTT. Translated, it gives CASSEPGQGGNQPQHF.

This chain uses TRBV3-1 (or the pseudogene TRBV3-2) with TRBJ2-4, with 7 bases fitting TRBD2. CDR1 LGHDT and CDR2 YNNKEL come from the germline V gene (reference sequence). Trimming at V came to 3 bases and at J to 6 bases, leaving 8 bases not matched to a gene. CDR3 length: 15 amino acids. In DNA form, the CDR3 reads TGTGCCAGCAGCCAGGTGGGGGGAGGGCTAAACATTCAGTACTTC. Translating gives CASSQVGGGLNIQYF.

The rearrangement links TRBV24-1 to TRBJ2-1; 10 bases agree with TRBD1. The CDR3 is 17 residues long. The V and J ends lost 4 bases and 7 bases, in that order; junction bases with no gene match: 12. CDR1 is KGHDR and CDR2 is SFDVKD in the germline V gene. The CDR3 reads CATSDPGPGQGLNEQFF. The CDR3 DNA is TGTGCCACCAGTGACCCGGGTCCGGGACAGGGGTTAAATGAGCAGTTCTTC.

The chain combines TRBV5-8 with TRBJ1-5, with no clear D. With 2 bases removed from V and 6 bases from J, the gap between germline ends came to 12 bases. CDR1 is SGHTS and CDR2 is YDEGEE in the germline V gene. CDR3 length: 14 amino acids. The CDR3 protein is CASSFEVGSQPQHF. CDR3 bases: TGTGCCAGCAGCTTTGAGGTAGGAAGTCAGCCCCAGCATTTT.